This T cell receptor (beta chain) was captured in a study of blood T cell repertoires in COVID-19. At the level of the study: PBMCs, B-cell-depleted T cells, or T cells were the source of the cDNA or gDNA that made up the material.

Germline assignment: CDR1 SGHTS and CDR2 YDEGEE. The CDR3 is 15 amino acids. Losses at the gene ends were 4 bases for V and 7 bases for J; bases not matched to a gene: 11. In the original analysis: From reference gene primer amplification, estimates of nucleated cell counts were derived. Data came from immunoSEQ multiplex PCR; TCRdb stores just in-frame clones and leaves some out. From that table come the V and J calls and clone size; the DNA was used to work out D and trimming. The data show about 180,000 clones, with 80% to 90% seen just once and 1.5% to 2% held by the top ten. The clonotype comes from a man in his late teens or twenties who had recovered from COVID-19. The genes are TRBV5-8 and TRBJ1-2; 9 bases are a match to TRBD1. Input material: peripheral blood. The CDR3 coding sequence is TGTGCCAGCAGCCGACGCGGACAGGGGTCCCCTGGCTACACCTTC. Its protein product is CASSRRGQGSPGYTF.